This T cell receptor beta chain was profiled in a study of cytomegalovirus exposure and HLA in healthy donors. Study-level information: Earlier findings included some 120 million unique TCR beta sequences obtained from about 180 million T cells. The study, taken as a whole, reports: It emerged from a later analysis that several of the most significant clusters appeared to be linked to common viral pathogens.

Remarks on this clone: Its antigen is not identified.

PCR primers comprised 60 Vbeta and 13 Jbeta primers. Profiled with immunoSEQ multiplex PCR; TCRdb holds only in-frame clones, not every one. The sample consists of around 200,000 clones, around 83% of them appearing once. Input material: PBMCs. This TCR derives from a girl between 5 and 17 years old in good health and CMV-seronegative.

CDR3 coding DNA: TGTGCCAGCTCACTGGGGACTGGAAATCAGCCCCAGCATTTT. It encodes CASSLGTGNQPQHF. The chain recombines TRBV18 with TRBJ1-5; a weak D match, TRBD1 (5 bases). Trimming stripped 4 bases from V and 4 bases from J, with 11 bases between. The germline gives CDR1 KGHSH, CDR2 LQKENI. The CDR3 runs to 14 residues.